The 21 T cell receptor beta chains in this list originate from one sample, sequenced in a study of control samples from healthy donors and cancer patients. TCRdb keeps only in-frame clones here, not all; method: immunoSEQ multiplex PCR. Seen here are about 110,000 clones, about 89% observed once, and the top ten hold approximately 15%. Sequencing used blood. The receptors were gathered from a woman aged 45-60 years in good health.

V is TRBV6-6 and J is TRBJ1-4, with TRBD1 as a possible D gene (6 bases). Germline V lookup: CDR1 MNHNY, CDR2 SVGAGI (reference sequence). The CDR3 length is 16 residues. V lost 0 bases to trimming and J lost 7 bases, with 15 bases between them. CDR3 amino acids: CASSYSGGRIGEKLFF. The CDR3 DNA is TGTGCCAGCAGTTACTCGGGGGGCAGGATCGGTGAAAAACTGTTTTTT.

The J gene is TRBJ2-1, the V gene TRBV7-2; D possibly corresponds to TRBD2 (5 bases). CDR3 length: 15 residues. The V gene lost 4 bases and the J gene lost 7 bases, with 17 bases spanning the gap. Per germline, CDR1 SGHTA and CDR2 FQGNSA. The CDR3: CASSSAPAGENEQFF. The CDR3 nucleotides are TGTGCCAGCAGCTCGGCCCCGGCCGGGGAGAATGAGCAGTTCTTC.

V gene TRBV2 combines with J gene TRBJ1-1; 7 bases agree with TRBD1. The CDR3 runs 15 residues. Germline loops: CDR1 SNHLY, CDR2 FYNNEI. Germline trimming cut 5 bases from V and 2 bases from J; bases unmatched to any gene: 8. DNA of the CDR3: TGTGCCAGCAGTTTTACCGGGACAGAAAACACTGAAGCTTTCTTT. Translation gives CASSFTGTENTEAFF.

This chain joins TRBV18 and TRBJ1-1; D perhaps matches TRBD1 (6 bases). Trimming removed 2 bases from V and 1 base from J, with 14 bases in between. CDR1 is KGHSH and CDR2 is LQKENI in the germline V gene. The CDR3 loop spans 16 amino acids. The CDR3 region has the DNA TGTGCCAGCTCACCAGGACAGACCTGGGGGAACACTGAAGCTTTCTTT. This gives the protein CASSPGQTWGNTEAFF. The variable domain in full, with the rest retrieved from reference TRBV18 and TRBJ1-1, is NAGVMQNPRHLVRRRGQEARLRCSPMKGHSHVYWYRQLPEEGLKFMVYLQKENIIDESGMPKERFSAEFPKEGPSILRIQQVVRGDSAAYFCASSPGQTWGNTEAFFGQGTRLTVV.

This chain connects TRBV24-1 to TRBJ2-1, with TRBD2 matching 7 bases. After removal of 5 bases from V and 5 bases from J, the junction contained 20 bases not matched to a gene. CDR1 is KGHDR, CDR2 SFDVKD, per germline. The CDR3 has 19 amino acids. The CDR3 DNA follows: TGTGCCACCAGTGGCCCTACTTTCCCGGGAGGAATTTTGGACAATGAGCAGTTCTTC. This sequence encodes CATSGPTFPGGILDNEQFF.

J is TRBJ2-6 and V is TRBV5-1; 9 bases align to TRBD1. V lost 5 bases and J lost 1; bases outside the gene matches: 4. The CDR3 is 16 amino acids. Germline loops: CDR1 SGHRS, CDR2 YFSETQ. CDR3 nucleotides: TGCGCCAGCAGTCCCGGGACAGGGTCTGGGGCCAACGTCCTGACTTTC. Translated: CASSPGTGSGANVLTF.

The rearrangement links TRBV6-5 to TRBJ2-7, with D hard to call. Germline V gene sequence: CDR1 MNHEY, CDR2 SVGAGI. This CDR3 has 14 residues. The germline V and J ends were trimmed by 7 bases and 0 bases, with 13 bases remaining between them. CDR3 nucleotides: TGTGCCAGCAAGCCGGGCCGTTACTCCTACGAGCAGTACGTC. Protein: CASKPGRYSYEQYV.

The chain employs TRBV29-1 and TRBJ1-5, with unresolved D. The V and J ends lost 5 bases and 6 bases respectively, with 14 bases between them. Per the germline V gene, CDR1 is SQVTM and CDR2 is ANQGSEA. This CDR3 spans 13 amino acids. CDR3 in DNA: TGCAGCGTTTGGGATTCGGGTAGTCAGCCCCAGCATTTT. It specifies CSVWDSGSQPQHF.

This chain connects TRBV21-1 to TRBJ1-6. TRBV21-1 is annotated as a pseudogene. CDR3 size: 15 residues. The CDR3 loop reads CASSNPVSYNSPLHF. In DNA form, the CDR3 reads TGTGCCAGCAGCAACCCCGTTTCCTATAATTCACCCCTCCACTTT.

The rearrangement uses TRBV24-1 and TRBJ1-1; weak D call: TRBD1 (5 bases). The CDR3 contains 13 residues. Trimming removed 7 bases from V and 5 bases from J, with 13 bases in between. Germline CDR1 KGHDR, CDR2 SFDVKD. The CDR3 sequence is CATRGEGWTEAFF. Here the CDR3 DNA reads TGTGCCACCAGGGGGGAGGGATGGACTGAAGCTTTCTTT.

The CDR3: CASSADSTSTDTQYF. The CDR3, as DNA: TGCGCCAGCAGTGCTGACTCAACTAGCACAGATACGCAGTATTTT. The chain employs TRBV10-2 and TRBJ2-3; D gene unclear. Trimming stripped 4 bases from V and 0 bases from J, with 11 bases between. Germline CDR1 is WSHSY and CDR2 is SAAADI. This CDR3 comprises 15 residues.

This clone was detected a few times. The rearrangement links TRBV5-1 to TRBJ2-1; 9 bases line up with TRBD1. The CDR3 is 14 residues long. V was pared by 5 bases and J by 4 bases, with 4 bases of the junction left unmatched. Germline loops: CDR1 SGHRS, CDR2 YFSETQ. For the CDR3, the DNA is TGCGCCAGCAGGGGGACAGGGTTTTACAATGAGCAGTTCTTC. This codes for CASRGTGFYNEQFF.

This clone has just a few counts. The chain uses TRBV5-3 and TRBJ2-7; 10 bases map to TRBD2. TRBV5-3 is given ORF status, its function remaining uncertain. V lost 0 bases and J lost 7; bases outside the gene matches: 13. The CDR3 length is 17 residues. Here the CDR3 reads CARSLALASGRIGEQYV. The CDR3 nucleotides read TGTGCCAGAAGCTTGGCGCTGGCTAGCGGGAGAATAGGAGAGCAGTACGTC.

In nucleotides, the CDR3 is TGTGCCACCAGTATGGGACTAGCGGGCCGCAATGAGCAGTTCTTC. As protein: CATSMGLAGRNEQFF. The chain uses TRBV24-1 and TRBJ2-1; TRBD2 matches at 12 bases. Germline V CDR1 and CDR2: KGHDR, SFDVKD. This CDR3 region has 15 residues. The V segment lost 6 bases and the J segment 6 bases; nucleotides outside the gene matches: 5.

This clone has only a few counts. DNA for the CDR3: TGTGCCAGCAGACAGGGGGCGGGGGACTATGGCTACACCTTC. This translates into CASRQGAGDYGYTF. J is TRBJ1-2 and V is TRBV7-2, with 9 bases fitting TRBD1. V was pared by 6 bases and J by 3 bases, with 5 bases of the junction left unmatched. The CDR3 is 14 amino acids. Per the germline V gene, CDR1 is SGHTA and CDR2 is FQGNSA.

The rearrangement uses TRBV5-8 and TRBJ1-5; D perhaps matches TRBD1 (6 bases). The CDR3 extends over 13 amino acids. Germline loops: CDR1 SGHTS, CDR2 YDEGEE. The CDR3 here is CVGSRGPNQPQHF. CDR3 nucleotides: TGTGTGGGCTCCAGGGGTCCCAATCAGCCCCAGCATTTT.

This clone has a single count. The chain uses TRBV7-9 and TRBJ1-2; 7 nucleotides align to TRBD1. CDR1 is SEHNR and CDR2 is FQNEAQ in the germline V gene (reference sequence). CDR3 length: 13 amino acids. Trimming cost V 6 bases and J 4 bases; bases outside gene matches: 5. The CDR3 spells CASSSGQAYGYTF. CDR3 sequence (DNA): TGTGCCAGCAGTTCCGGACAGGCCTATGGCTACACCTTC.

The chain joins TRBV27 to TRBJ1-1; D not certain. From germline, CDR1 is MNHEY and CDR2 SMNVEV (reference sequence). This CDR3 has 14 amino acids. Trimming removed 4 bases at V and 10 bases at J, with 19 bases between. Here the CDR3 reads CASSSPTVRAGAFF. The CDR3 coding sequence is TGTGCCAGCAGTTCCCCCACGGTGCGGGCGGGAGCTTTCTTT.

Only a few counts were recorded for this clone. The chain links TRBV7-2 to TRBJ1-3; D gene unclear. Germline V gene lookup returns CDR1 SGHTA and CDR2 FQGNSA. The V end was cut by 0 bases, the J end by 10 bases, with 16 bases between. The length of the CDR3 is 15 residues. CDR3 sequence (DNA): TGTGCCAGCAGCTTAGCTAGGACGGGTGAAGGAACCATATATTTT. Its translation is CASSLARTGEGTIYF.

CDR3 bases: TGTGCCAGCAGTTCGATTAACGTTATACGAAATGAGCAGTTCTTC. Translated, it gives CASSSINVIRNEQFF. The J gene is TRBJ2-1, the V gene TRBV6-5; no clear D gene. CDR3 size: 15 residues. Germline V gene sequence: CDR1 MNHEY, CDR2 SVGAGI. Trimming shortened V by 4 bases and J by 7 bases, and 17 bases separated the two germline ends.

This clone has just a few counts. J is TRBJ1-1 and V is TRBV27; 7 nucleotides align to TRBD1. CDR3 size: 14 residues. V lost 7 bases and J lost 1; bases outside the gene matches: 6. Germline-derived CDR1 and CDR2 are MNHEY and SMNVEV (reference sequence). CDR3 protein: CASTVTGSNTEAFF. CDR3 nucleotide sequence: TGTGCCAGCACCGTGACAGGGTCGAACACTGAAGCTTTCTTT.